This T cell receptor beta chain was recovered during a study of cytomegalovirus exposure and HLA in healthy donors. Across the whole study: Counted in an early data release were 85 million or so unique TCRs from HLA-typed donors. General observations from the study: Most CMV-associated TCR beta chains were later found to appear HLA-restricted. Earlier analysis looked at TCR beta V segments, and most were productive about 87% or about 30% of the time.

A multiplex PCR was run with 60 Vbeta primers and 13 Jbeta primers. The table came from immunoSEQ multiplex PCR; TCRdb's copy has only in-frame clones and leaves some out. The repertoire holds about 120,000 clones, over 70% seen once, with around a tenth in the top ten. With respect to this clone: Antigen specificity is unknown.

The germline V and J ends were trimmed by 4 bases and 6 bases, with 12 bases remaining between them. The CDR3 is 13 amino acids. Germline V CDR1 and CDR2: SNHLY, FYNNEI. This sequence originates from a woman aged 45-65 years in good health and CMV-seropositive. The material sequenced was PBMCs. This sequence joins TRBV2 and TRBJ1-1; tentative D call: TRBD1 (6 bases). The CDR3 bases are TGTGCCAGCAGTGTCAACAGGGTACCTGAAGCTTTCTTT. The encoded protein is CASSVNRVPEAFF.